This TCR beta chain came from a study of cytomegalovirus exposure and HLA in healthy donors. The overall study: The 120 validation repertoires were produced on the same platform as the roughly 660 repertoires of the first cohort. This was reported in a later analysis.

On this clone: Its specificity is unknown.

Donors came from a validation cohort of about 110 subjects, distinct from the first 666-subject cohort. Study-wide results and limits: In vitro assays verified that a few CMV-associated chains recognized CMV antigens specifically. Cytomegalovirus-associated status was assigned to 164 TCR beta chains.

The protocol was immunoSEQ multiplex PCR, while the TCRdb copy is restricted to in-frame clones and leaves out a portion. The sample holds about 73,000 clones, approximately 90% seen once. Trimming shortened V by 5 bases and J by 3 bases, and 17 bases separated the two germline ends. Germline CDR1 SGHRS, CDR2 YFSETQ. This CDR3 has 16 residues. The chain employs TRBV5-1 and TRBJ2-2; TRBD1 is a possible D gene (6 bases). The sample comprised PBMCs. The sequence was obtained from a young woman in good health and CMV-seropositive. This CDR3 reads CASSWVGGRDTGELFF. As DNA, the CDR3 is TGCGCCAGCAGTTGGGTAGGGGGAAGAGACACCGGGGAGCTGTTTTTT.